The source of this TCR beta chain is a study of identical twins' blood T cells. On the study more broadly: Some twelve libraries, six alpha and six beta, gave around 48 million reads.

Points from the study as a whole: Environmental influences on twin similarity could not be excluded. Mainly, cloneset size products determined shared clonotypes, twins included.

Both ends of each TCR cDNA library bore sample-specific barcodes. TCRdb fed the 5' RACE reads into MiXCR, producing one record per CDR3 protein. Of about 370,000 distinct CDR3 sequences in the sample, about 28% were seen once. This clonotype showed up just once. Its antigen is unidentified. Trimming removed 4 bases at V and 3 bases at J, with 19 bases between. The CDR3 is made up of 17 amino acids. V and J are TRBV23-1 and TRBJ2-1; no firm D call. TRBV23-1 is flagged as an ORF with uncertain function. This TCR was recovered from a woman aged 18 to 49 in good health. Sequenced material: PBMCs. This CDR3 is CASSPANSAAVYNEQFF. The CDR3 DNA follows: TGCGCCAGCAGTCCTGCGAACTCGGCGGCAGTCTACAATGAGCAGTTCTTC.